Following are 2 T cell receptor beta chains from one sample sequenced in a study of shared clonotypes between healthy human individuals. Produced via immunoSEQ multiplex PCR; TCRdb's table is partial and in-frame only. In the table there are about 470,000 clones, around 75% of which are singletons. Sequenced input: PBMCs. The receptors were sampled from a woman aged 40 to 50 in good health. Some clones in this sample may be carry-over from other donors' samples.

In regard to this clone: The sample contains more than one DNA sequence encoding this CDR3. The genes are TRBV7-3 and TRBJ2-2; TRBD2 is a possible D gene (6 bases). This CDR3 is built from 14 residues. Germline V gene lookup returns CDR1 SGHTA and CDR2 FQGTGA. V lost 5 bases and J 4 bases, leaving 11 bases between the germline ends. For the CDR3, the DNA is TGTGCCAGCAGCCCCCCCGGGGGCACCGGGGAGCTGTTTTTT. Its translation is CASSPPGGTGELFF.

V gene TRBV19 combines with J gene TRBJ2-1; 14 positions agree with TRBD2. The CDR3 has 14 residues. V dropped 7 bases and J dropped 9; count of bases not matched to a gene: 5. CDR1 and CDR2 from the germline V gene are LNHDA and SQIVND (reference sequence). The CDR3 spells CASKGTSGRGEQFF. Here the CDR3 DNA reads TGTGCCAGTAAGGGGACTAGCGGGAGAGGTGAGCAGTTCTTC.